One and the same sample provided the 16 T cell receptor beta chains below, sequenced in a study of memory CD4+ T cells and cytomegalovirus serostatus. Method: immunoSEQ multiplex PCR; TCRdb's copy keeps in-frame clones and lacks some. The data contain 35,000 to 55,000 clones, approximately 82% of them singletons. The sort gate was single viable CD3+CD4+CD8-CD45RO+ cells for memory CD4+ T cells. Sequencing was performed on memory CD4+ T cells from blood. The receptors derive from an adult in good health and CMV-seronegative.

The genes are TRBV29-1 and TRBJ2-7, with a tentative D call TRBD1 (5 bases). The CDR3 has 12 residues. Germline V gene lookup returns CDR1 SQVTM and CDR2 ANQGSEA. V gave up 5 bases and J gave up 3 bases, with 11 bases separating them. DNA of the CDR3: TGCAGCGTTCTGTCAGGGAACTACGAGCAGTACTTC. Translating gives CSVLSGNYEQYF.

The gene calls are TRBV19 and TRBJ2-1; TRBD2 is a possible D gene (5 bases). This CDR3 is 16 amino acids long. V lost 4 bases and J lost 0, with 13 bases in between. Germline V gene sequence: CDR1 LNHDA, CDR2 SQIVND (reference sequence). The CDR3 loop reads CASSSPPGLSYNEQFF. The CDR3 DNA reads TGTGCCAGTAGTAGTCCGCCCGGACTCTCCTACAATGAGCAGTTCTTC.

This rearrangement joins TRBV6-5 to TRBJ1-2, with 7 bases fitting TRBD1. The V segment lost 3 bases and the J segment 2 bases; nucleotides outside the gene matches: 6. CDR3 length: 15 amino acids. Germline lookup yields CDR1 MNHEY and CDR2 SVGAGI. CDR3 bases: TGTGCCAGCAGTTATACCGGGACAGCAAACTATGGCTACACCTTC. Translation gives CASSYTGTANYGYTF.

The chain uses TRBV7-9 and TRBJ2-5; 9 bases align to TRBD2. The V and J ends lost 5 bases and 4 bases, in that order; junction bases with no gene match: 5. This CDR3 contains 14 residues. CDR1 SEHNR and CDR2 FQNEAQ come from the germline V gene (reference sequence). CDR3 coding DNA: TGTGCCAGCAGCCGGAGACTAGCGGCAGAGACCCAGTACTTC. Residues: CASSRRLAAETQYF.

The chain links TRBV18 to TRBJ2-1; D uncertain. Germline V gene lookup returns CDR1 KGHSH and CDR2 LQKENI. Trimming took 2 bases from V and 9 from J, leaving 17 bases between them. The length of the CDR3 is 15 residues. The CDR3 DNA sequence: TGTGCCAGCTCACCAGGGGTTGGTGGTTTTGGTGAGCAGTTCTTC. Its translation: CASSPGVGGFGEQFF.

This clone was detected only once. This sequence joins TRBV5-1 and TRBJ1-3; D might be TRBD1 (5 bases). CDR3 size: 17 residues. Germline V gene data show CDR1 as SGHRS and CDR2 as YFSETQ. V was trimmed by 4 bases and J by 0 bases, leaving 17 bases between them. The CDR3 protein is CASSLEPGLSSGNTIYF. In DNA form, the CDR3 reads TGCGCCAGCAGCCTAGAGCCGGGACTGAGCTCTGGAAACACCATATATTTT.

This clone appeared once. The chain combines TRBV7-8 with TRBJ1-3; D gene uncertain. Looked up from germline, CDR1 is SGHVS and CDR2 is FQNEAQ. V lost 2 bases, J lost 5 bases, and 13 bases lay in between. The CDR3 sequence is 15 residues long. The CDR3 protein is CASSLTMGFRNTIYF. The DNA for the CDR3 is TGTGCCAGCAGCTTAACTATGGGCTTCCGAAACACCATATATTTT.

The chain joins TRBV7-9 to TRBJ1-3; D unclear. The CDR3 runs to 14 residues. CDR1 SEHNR and CDR2 FQNEAQ come from the germline V gene (reference sequence). The ends were cut back, 6 bases at V and 3 bases at J, with 12 bases in the middle. The CDR3 loop reads CASRDGSRGNTIYF. Written as DNA, the CDR3 is TGTGCCAGCAGGGATGGCAGTCGTGGAAACACCATATATTTT.

This clone has a handful of counts. The J gene is TRBJ1-5, the V gene TRBV15; TRBD1 matches 10 bases. This CDR3 is 18 amino acids long. V was pared by 1 base and J by 2 bases, with 8 bases of the junction left unmatched. Germline lookup yields CDR1 LNHNV and CDR2 YYDKDF (reference sequence). As DNA, the CDR3 is TGTGCCACCAGCAGAGGGCGACAGGGGGCTGATGGCAATCAGCCCCAGCATTTT. As protein: CATSRGRQGADGNQPQHF.

The V and J genes are TRBV28 and TRBJ1-5; 8 nucleotides align to TRBD1. The CDR3 spans 13 residues. V dropped 6 bases and J dropped 7; count of bases not matched to a gene: 5. From germline, CDR1 is MDHEN and CDR2 SYDVKM. CDR3: CASRDRGSQPQHF. The CDR3 coding sequence is TGTGCCAGCAGAGACAGGGGCAGCCAGCCCCAGCATTTT.

The chain joins TRBV5-6 to TRBJ2-3; 12 bases are a match to TRBD1. Per the germline V gene, CDR1 is SGHDT and CDR2 is YYEEEE. The CDR3 extends over 15 amino acids. The V and J ends lost 3 bases and 4 bases, in that order; junction bases with no gene match: 3. The CDR3 here is CASSSRDRGPDTQYF. CDR3 DNA: TGTGCCAGCAGCTCGAGGGACAGGGGGCCAGATACGCAGTATTTT.

The chain joins TRBV5-6 to TRBJ1-5; 10 positions match TRBD1. The V gene end was trimmed by 4 bases and the J gene end by 4 bases; junction bases not matched to a gene: 2. The CDR3 covers 14 residues. CDR1 is SGHDT, CDR2 YYEEEE, per germline. The CDR3 here is CASSRDRGNQPQHF. CDR3 DNA sequence: TGTGCCAGCAGCAGGGACAGGGGAAATCAGCCCCAGCATTTT. Full variable domain (remainder filled in from reference TRBV5-6 and TRBJ1-5): DAGVTQSPTHLIKTRGQQVTLRCSPKSGHDTVSWYQQALGQGPQFIFQYYEEEERQRGNFPDRFSGHQFPNYSSELNVNALLLGDSALYLCASSRDRGNQPQHFGDGTRLSIL.

CDR3 amino acids: CASSSSSGTTYEQYF. CDR3 in DNA: TGTGCCAGCAGCTCCTCCTCGGGGACGACCTACGAGCAGTACTTC. The rearrangement joins TRBV11-2 to TRBJ2-7, with D possibly being TRBD1 or TRBD2 (5 bases each). CDR1 is SGHAT, CDR2 FQNNGV, per germline. The CDR3 sequence is 15 residues long. V lost 4 bases, J lost 2 bases, and 15 bases lay in between.

The chain is built from TRBV9 and TRBJ2-3; TRBD2 agrees at 8 bases. Trimming removed 0 bases from V and 3 bases from J; junction bases left unmatched: 9. From germline, CDR1 is SGDLS and CDR2 YYNGEE. The CDR3 has 17 amino acids. CDR3 region: CASSVALGTRATDTQYF. The CDR3, as DNA: TGTGCCAGCAGCGTAGCCCTAGGGACTAGGGCAACAGATACGCAGTATTTT.

The genes are TRBV28 and TRBJ2-3; D not certain. Per germline, CDR1 MDHEN and CDR2 SYDVKM. With 4 bases removed from V and 4 bases from J, the gap between germline ends came to 9 bases. This CDR3 spans 13 amino acids. The CDR3 is CASSYISPDTQYF. The CDR3 DNA is TGTGCCAGCAGTTACATCTCCCCAGATACGCAGTATTTT. The variable domain in full, completed from reference TRBV28 and TRBJ2-3, reads DVKVTQSSRYLVKRTGEKVFLECVQDMDHENMFWYRQDPGLGLRLIYFSYDVKMKEKGDIPEGYSVSREKKERFSLILESASTNQTSMYLCASSYISPDTQYFGPGTRLTVL.

V and J are TRBV7-3 and TRBJ2-6; D is ambiguous. V shed 5 bases and J shed 0 bases, with 11 bases lying between them. Germline CDR1 is SGHTA and CDR2 is FQGTGA. This CDR3 is built from 16 residues. The CDR3 DNA reads as TGTGCCAGCAGCCCAGACCCGGCCTCTGGGGCCAACGTCCTGACTTTC. Encoded protein: CASSPDPASGANVLTF.